This is a list of T cell receptor beta chains from one sample in a study of cytomegalovirus exposure and HLA in healthy donors. The method was immunoSEQ multiplex PCR; TCRdb's version includes in-frame clones alone and lacks a portion of them. The sample consists of 150,000 to 200,000 clones, around two thirds of them appearing once. The sequencing sample was made of PBMCs. All receptors come from a man aged 25 to 45 in good health and CMV-seropositive. CDR3s leave out the opening cysteine and the closing phenylalanine or tryptophan.

j_gene: TRBJ2-1
len: 13
v_gene: TRBV29-1
CDR3aa: SVEGTSRSYNEQF

j_gene: TRBJ2-5
len: 12
v_gene: TRBV6-1
CDR3aa: ASSIGQGGETQY

j_gene: TRBJ1-4
len: 13
v_gene: TRBV19
CDR3aa: ASSLPGQKVGKLF

j_gene: TRBJ2-3
len: 13
v_gene: TRBV10-1
CDR3aa: ASSDSGGRTDTQY

j_gene: TRBJ2-7
len: 13
v_gene: TRBV7-8
CDR3aa: ASSPDWDREYEQY

j_gene: TRBJ2-1
len: 14
v_gene: TRBV4-1
CDR3aa: ASSQTSGSLTNEQF

j_gene: TRBJ2-5
len: 12
v_gene: TRBV6-6
CDR3aa: ASSYWADGETQY

j_gene: TRBJ1-1
len: 13
v_gene: TRBV10-3
CDR3aa: AASKRDTFPEQAF

j_gene: TRBJ2-2
len: 13
v_gene: TRBV9
CDR3aa: ASSRAGDVTGELF

j_gene: TRBJ2-1
len: 13
v_gene: TRBV5-1
CDR3aa: ASSGGTDPNNEQF

j_gene: TRBJ1-3
len: 12
v_gene: TRBV2
CDR3aa: ASSGQGAGNTIY

j_gene: TRBJ2-7
len: 13
v_gene: TRBV7-9
CDR3aa: SSSHRDRSSYEQY

j_gene: TRBJ1-5
len: 13
v_gene: TRBV7-2
CDR3aa: ASSLETGGNQPQH

j_gene: TRBJ2-5
len: 13
v_gene: TRBV19
CDR3aa: ASSQGLAGVETQY

j_gene: TRBJ1-1
len: 12
v_gene: TRBV11-2
CDR3aa: ASSFTTGVTEAF

j_gene: TRBJ1-1
len: 10
v_gene: TRBV9
CDR3aa: ASSSADTEAF

j_gene: TRBJ1-3
len: 11
v_gene: TRBV30
CDR3aa: AWNRGIGNTIY

j_gene: TRBJ2-6
len: 12
v_gene: TRBV30
CDR3aa: AWRGDPGANVLT

j_gene: TRBJ2-5
len: 13
v_gene: TRBV19
CDR3aa: ASSILGTSEETQY

j_gene: TRBJ1-1
len: 12
v_gene: TRBV5-1
CDR3aa: ASSPGQGFTEAF

j_gene: TRBJ1-3
len: 13
v_gene: TRBV5-5
CDR3aa: ASSRDRARGNTIY

j_gene: TRBJ2-7
len: 12
v_gene: TRBV5-6
CDR3aa: ASSLPQIPNEQY

j_gene: TRBJ2-1
len: 13
v_gene: TRBV18
CDR3aa: ASSPGTGNNNEQF

j_gene: TRBJ2-1
len: 12
v_gene: TRBV28
CDR3aa: ASSSGSSYNEQF

j_gene: TRBJ2-1
len: 12
v_gene: TRBV2
CDR3aa: ASSRQGSYNEQF

j_gene: TRBJ1-5
len: 12
v_gene: TRBV6-5
CDR3aa: ASSDKTGAQPQH

j_gene: TRBJ2-7
len: 12
v_gene: TRBV6-5
CDR3aa: ASTPGWSSYEQY

j_gene: TRBJ1-5
len: 13
v_gene: TRBV19
CDR3aa: ASSIGQYSNQPQH

j_gene: TRBJ2-2
len: 11
v_gene: TRBV6-5
CDR3aa: ASSRGYTGELF

j_gene: TRBJ2-5
len: 13
v_gene: TRBV6-5
CDR3aa: ASSPGTGDSETQY

j_gene: TRBJ2-7
len: 12
v_gene: TRBV5-4
CDR3aa: ASSSRDMSYEQY

j_gene: TRBJ1-2
len: 14
v_gene: TRBV7-3
CDR3aa: ASSTYLDRTDCGYT

j_gene: TRBJ2-2
len: 17
v_gene: TRBV28
CDR3aa: ASSLPGLAGGPYTGELF

j_gene: TRBJ1-4
len: 14
v_gene: TRBV29-1
CDR3aa: SVGRDSFATNEKLF

j_gene: TRBJ1-1
len: 9
v_gene: TRBV5-6
CDR3aa: ASTRQGATF

j_gene: TRBJ2-7
len: 10
v_gene: TRBV9
CDR3aa: ASSSQGGEQY

j_gene: TRBJ1-1
len: 12
v_gene: TRBV7-9
CDR3aa: ASSLKGSFDEAF

j_gene: TRBJ2-7
len: 11
v_gene: TRBV9
CDR3aa: ASSVEIFGEQY

j_gene: TRBJ2-5
len: 14
v_gene: TRBV5-1
CDR3aa: ASSLAGMIKQETQY

j_gene: TRBJ2-1
len: 13
v_gene: TRBV5-4
CDR3aa: ASSKGGQAYNEQF

j_gene: TRBJ2-1
len: 11
v_gene: TRBV6-4
CDR3aa: ASSDTSGNEQF

j_gene: TRBJ1-1
len: 11
v_gene: TRBV27
CDR3aa: ASSSQGHAEAF

j_gene: TRBJ1-1
len: 12
v_gene: TRBV29-1
CDR3aa: SVIRGEVVTEAF

j_gene: TRBJ2-1
len: 14
v_gene: TRBV15
CDR3aa: ATSRDPLAGGNEQF

j_gene: TRBJ2-7
len: 12
v_gene: TRBV7-9
CDR3aa: ATSFGPGAYEQY

j_gene: TRBJ2-1
len: 13
v_gene: TRBV10-1
CDR3aa: ASSSDYNSYNEQF

j_gene: TRBJ2-1
len: 13
v_gene: TRBV5-1
CDR3aa: ASSLAAGRVNEQF

j_gene: TRBJ2-7
len: 12
v_gene: TRBV7-9
CDR3aa: ASSSPGTGAEQY

j_gene: TRBJ2-5
len: 14
v_gene: TRBV9
CDR3aa: ASSVFGGSGAETQY

j_gene: TRBJ2-1
len: 13
v_gene: TRBV29-1
CDR3aa: SVGRQDRGHNEQF

j_gene: TRBJ1-1
len: 12
v_gene: TRBV14
CDR3aa: ASSQGGRGTEAF

j_gene: TRBJ1-4
len: 12
v_gene: TRBV10-1
CDR3aa: ASSDSSANEKLF

j_gene: TRBJ2-1
len: 14
v_gene: TRBV28
CDR3aa: ASSPRFLGAYNEQF

j_gene: TRBJ2-7
len: 13
v_gene: TRBV30
CDR3aa: AWSGGLAGAYEQY

j_gene: TRBJ1-4
len: 13
v_gene: TRBV6-1
CDR3aa: ASRSPGQANEKLF